One and the same sample provided the 20 T cell receptor beta chains below, sequenced in a study of T cells in Graves' hyperthyroidism and ophthalmopathy. Amplification yielded TCR beta CDR3 regions, with RNA transcripts as the source. A first-round RT-PCR of the TCR CDR3 used the HTBI primer set. TCRdb redid the calling of the multiplex PCR reads with MiXCR, one entry per CDR3 protein. The sample lists around 190,000 distinct CDR3 sequences, about a sixth seen once, with under 35% in the top ten. Material for sequencing was blood. Every receptor here comes from a woman aged 50 to 60 with Graves' hyperthyroidism.

This clonotype was detected ten times or more. This rearrangement joins TRBV7-3 to TRBJ2-2, with 13 bases that match TRBD2. The trim removed 4 bases at V and 5 bases at J, leaving 10 bases unmatched. This CDR3 spans 18 amino acids. CDR1 is SGHTA, CDR2 FQGTGA, per germline. The CDR3 DNA is TGTGCCAGCAGCTCCAGGGCCTTACTAGCGGGGGGGACCGGGGAGCTGTTTTTT. As protein: CASSSRALLAGGTGELFF.

The genes are TRBV20-1 and TRBJ2-7; 9 nucleotides align to TRBD1. This CDR3 contains 13 residues. Germline CDR1 reads DFQATT; CDR2 reads SNEGSKA (reference sequence). Here the CDR3 reads CSPRGDRDYEQYF. The CDR3 region has the DNA TGCAGCCCGAGGGGGGACAGGGACTACGAGCAGTACTTC.

The genes are TRBV28 and TRBJ1-4, with TRBD1 matching over 10 bases. The germline V gene encodes CDR1 MDHEN and CDR2 SYDVKM. CDR3 length equals 19 residues. The J segment lost 1 base and the V segment lost 5 bases, leaving 13 bases of the junction unmatched. In DNA form, the CDR3 reads TGTGCCAGCAGTGCGAGATTCGGGACAGGGGAGGGAACTAATGAAAAACTGTTTTTT. As protein: CASSARFGTGEGTNEKLFF.

The chain combines TRBV18 with TRBJ2-7; 7 bases are a match to TRBD1. The germline V gene has CDR1 KGHSH and CDR2 LQKENI. The CDR3 is made up of 16 amino acids. The V and J ends lost 3 bases and 0 bases, in that order; junction bases with no gene match: 8. The CDR3 here is CASSPLDRDLSYEQYF. CDR3 nucleotides: TGTGCCAGCTCACCCTTAGACAGGGACCTCTCCTACGAGCAGTACTTC.

At least ten counts were recorded for this clonotype. V gene TRBV20-1 combines with J gene TRBJ1-5; D gene ambiguous. Per the germline V gene, CDR1 is DFQATT and CDR2 is SNEGSKA (reference sequence). CDR3 length: 15 amino acids. Trimming left V 5 bases short and J 0 bases short, with 14 bases between. CDR3 coding DNA: TGCAGTGCTTTAAGACTGGTGGGTAGCAATCAGCCCCAGCATTTT. Translated: CSALRLVGSNQPQHF.

This clonotype was detected ten times or more. The chain is built from TRBV3-1 and TRBJ2-3; 14 bases line up with TRBD2. Trimming removed 4 bases from V and 0 bases from J; junction bases left unmatched: 9. The CDR3 spans 19 residues. Germline V gives CDR1 LGHDT, CDR2 YNNKEL (reference sequence). The CDR3 DNA reads TGTGCCAGCAGCCCGGGACTAGCGGGGGCCCTACGAAGCACAGATACGCAGTATTTT. Its protein is CASSPGLAGALRSTDTQYF.

In this sample, this clonotype turned up a few times. V and J are TRBV7-9 and TRBJ2-3; 8 bases are shared with TRBD2. The CDR3 loop spans 16 amino acids. Germline lookup yields CDR1 SEHNR and CDR2 FQNEAQ (reference sequence). V was clipped by 4 bases and J by 3 bases; unmatched bases: 9. CDR3 nucleotides: TGTGCCAGCAGCTCACCGGGCGCGGGGGGAACAGATACGCAGTATTTT. Protein: CASSSPGAGGTDTQYF.

This clonotype was seen at least ten times. This sequence joins TRBV28 and TRBJ2-1; D may be TRBD2 (5 bases). Germline V gives CDR1 MDHEN, CDR2 SYDVKM. CDR3 length: 13 amino acids. V gave up 8 bases and J gave up 5 bases, with 13 bases separating them. DNA of the CDR3: TGTGCCAGCGAGGGCTCGGATGACAATGAGCAGTTCTTC. Its translation: CASEGSDDNEQFF.

This clonotype was seen repeatedly, ten times or more. V usage is TRBV7-6 and J usage is TRBJ2-1; 8 bases are shared with TRBD1. Germline V CDR1 and CDR2: SGHVS, FNYEAQ. This CDR3 comprises 16 residues. J gave up 5 bases and V 2 bases, and 8 bases lay outside the gene matches. The CDR3, as DNA: TGTGCCAGCAGCTTAAGGGTCGGGACAGGCGACAATGAGCAGTTCTTC. Its translation is CASSLRVGTGDNEQFF.

This chain links TRBV5-1 with TRBJ2-2, with D perhaps TRBD1 (5 bases). The V gene's germline CDR1 is SGHRS and CDR2 YFSETQ. The CDR3 is made up of 16 amino acids. V lost 4 bases and J lost 0, with 13 bases in between. The CDR3 spells CASSPRQNPNTGELFF. The DNA for the CDR3 is TGCGCCAGCAGCCCGAGACAGAACCCGAACACCGGGGAGCTGTTTTTT.

The sample holds a few counts of this clonotype. The chain employs TRBV20-1 and TRBJ2-1; 7 nucleotides line up with TRBD2. V lost 6 bases to trimming and J lost 4 bases; unmatched junction nucleotides: 9. The CDR3 has 14 amino acids. Germline loops: CDR1 DFQATT, CDR2 SNEGSKA (reference sequence). This CDR3 reads CSASGLVLYNEQFF. Written as DNA, the CDR3 is TGCAGTGCCAGCGGACTAGTCCTTTACAATGAGCAGTTCTTC.

The table lists this clonotype with many counts. The J gene is TRBJ2-7, the V gene TRBV7-9, with D perhaps TRBD2 (6 bases). CDR3 length: 14 amino acids. Trimming left V 0 bases short and J 5 bases short, with 11 bases between. Per the germline V gene, CDR1 is SEHNR and CDR2 is FQNEAQ (reference sequence). The CDR3 loop is CASSLAGREDEQYF. The DNA for the CDR3 is TGTGCCAGCAGCTTAGCAGGCAGGGAGGACGAGCAGTACTTC.

This clonotype was observed a handful of times. The J gene is TRBJ1-2, the V gene TRBV5-6; TRBD1 matches at 10 bases. The V segment lost 2 bases and the J segment 4 bases; nucleotides outside the gene matches: 11. The CDR3 is 17 residues long. Germline V gene data show CDR1 as SGHDT and CDR2 as YYEEEE. This CDR3 reads CASSFLTGTGAFYGYTF. Here the CDR3 DNA reads TGTGCCAGCAGCTTTTTGACCGGGACAGGGGCTTTCTATGGCTACACCTTC.

This clonotype was recorded at least ten times. The chain employs TRBV12-3 or TRBV12-4 and TRBJ2-5, with D possibly TRBD1 on 5 matching bases. CDR3 length: 13 amino acids. Trimming left V 4 bases short and J 5 bases short, with 11 bases between. The CDR3 here is CASSSRAYETQYF. CDR3 nucleotides: TGTGCCAGCAGTTCCAGGGCCTACGAGACCCAGTACTTC.

This clonotype has a count of ten or more. The chain recombines TRBV6-1 with TRBJ2-3; TRBD2 aligns across 10 bases. With V trimmed by 2 bases and J by 1 base, 3 bases remained unmatched. There are 16 residues in the CDR3. Looked up from germline, CDR1 is MNHNS and CDR2 is SASEGT. CDR3 region: CASSESLAGGTDTQYF. The CDR3 DNA reads TGTGCCAGCAGTGAAAGTCTAGCGGGGGGCACAGATACGCAGTATTTT.

This clonotype was seen many times. The junction shows a germline mismatch at one end, possibly a read error. The V gene is TRBV6-5, the J gene TRBJ1-2, with D perhaps TRBD1 (6 bases). Germline CDR1 and CDR2: MNHEY and SVGAGI. The CDR3 is 16 residues long. The CDR3 spells CASSYSPGARNYGYTF. The CDR3 DNA reads as TGTGCCAGCAGTTACTCCCCGGGGGCTCGGAACTATGGTTACACCTTC.

There are many counts of this clonotype. V gene TRBV12-3 or TRBV12-4 combines with J gene TRBJ2-1; either TRBD1 or TRBD2 may fit D (7 bases each). V shed 6 bases and J shed 6 bases, with 15 bases lying between them. The CDR3 loop spans 14 amino acids. CDR3 in amino acids: CASRETGRVNEQFF. For the CDR3, the DNA is TGTGCCAGCAGGGAGACAGGGAGGGTCAATGAGCAGTTCTTC.

This clonotype has a single count. The J gene is TRBJ2-1, the V gene TRBV2, with 8 nucleotides matching TRBD2. V trimming: 4 bases; J trimming: 5 bases; junction bases outside the gene matches: 7. This CDR3 has 15 residues. Germline assignment: CDR1 SNHLY and CDR2 FYNNEI. CDR3 DNA: TGTGCCAGCAGTGTCAGGACTAGCTTAGACAATGAGCAGTTCTTC. Its protein product is CASSVRTSLDNEQFF.

This clonotype was seen many times. V and J are TRBV6-1 and TRBJ1-1; weak D call: TRBD1 (5 bases). V lost 5 bases and J lost 1, with 11 bases in between. Per the germline V gene, CDR1 is MNHNS and CDR2 is SASEGT. The CDR3 has 14 residues. CDR3 nucleotides: TGTGCCAGCAGTTCGGGGCTTTGGAACACTGAAGCTTTCTTT. As protein: CASSSGLWNTEAFF.

This clonotype was recorded at least ten times. The chain is built from TRBV6-1 and TRBJ1-3; possible D gene TRBD1, 5 bases. The CDR3 covers 15 residues. CDR1 and CDR2 (germline): MNHNS, SASEGT. The V and J ends lost 6 bases and 0 bases respectively, with 12 bases between them. The CDR3 region has the DNA TGTGCCAGCAGCCCAGGGCCAATCTCTGGAAACACCATATATTTT. As protein: CASSPGPISGNTIYF.